The 9 T cell receptor beta chains given below trace back to one sample, sequenced in a study of T cell changes during pregnancy in multiple sclerosis. Here immunoSEQ multiplex PCR was the method, and the copy in TCRdb shows in-frame clones only, minus some. The repertoire holds roughly 80,000 clones, with roughly nine tenths as singletons. The sequencing here drew on peripheral blood, taken before pregnancy. These receptors were collected from a female donor with multiple sclerosis, enrolled in a pregnancy study.

This clone appeared a single time. V and J are TRBV5-6 and TRBJ1-2; tentatively, D is TRBD1 (6 bases). This CDR3 is built from 15 residues. V dropped 1 base and J dropped 7 bases, with 17 bases sitting between them. Germline assignment: CDR1 SGHDT and CDR2 YYEEEE. The CDR3 is CASSLRARGDGGYTF. The CDR3 region has the DNA TGTGCCAGCAGCTTGAGGGCCAGGGGCGATGGTGGCTACACCTTC. Using reference TRBV5-6 and TRBJ1-2 for the parts outside the CDR3, the full variable domain is DAGVTQSPTHLIKTRGQQVTLRCSPKSGHDTVSWYQQALGQGPQFIFQYYEEEERQRGNFPDRFSGHQFPNYSSELNVNALLLGDSALYLCASSLRARGDGGYTFGSGTRLTVV.

This chain joins TRBV4-1 and TRBJ1-5, with a possible D match to TRBD1 (6 bases). The CDR3 is 16 residues long. Per germline, CDR1 MGHRA and CDR2 YSYEKL. Trimming took off 0 bases at V and 6 bases at J, with 15 bases between the two ends. This CDR3 reads CASSQDVEGVAQPQHF. As DNA, the CDR3 is TGCGCCAGCAGCCAAGACGTTGAGGGGGTTGCTCAGCCCCAGCATTTT.

The chain couples TRBV10-1 to TRBJ2-4, with D perhaps matching TRBD2 (6 bases). The CDR3 covers 14 residues. V was pared by 0 bases and J by 6 bases, with 9 bases between. Germline V CDR1 and CDR2: WNHNN, SYGVQD (reference sequence). CDR3 in DNA: TGCGCCAGCAGTGAGTCCGGAGCGGGAAACATTCAGTACTTC. Translated, it gives CASSESGAGNIQYF.

The chain carries TRBV19 and TRBJ1-5, with 11 bases that match TRBD1. With 5 bases clipped from V and 7 bases from J, the junction kept 10 bases outside the gene matches. The CDR3 has 16 amino acids. Germline CDR1 and CDR2: LNHDA and SQIVND (reference sequence). Here the CDR3 DNA reads TGTGCCAGTAGTGTGGGGGGGACAGGGGGAGGACAGCCCCAGCATTTT. Translating it yields CASSVGGTGGGQPQHF.

CDR3 protein: CSEYRQGTEAFF. In DNA, the CDR3 is TGCAGCGAGTACAGGCAGGGCACTGAAGCTTTCTTT. The V gene is TRBV29-1, the J gene TRBJ1-1; possibly TRBD1 for D (5 bases). V shed 7 bases and J shed 4 bases, with 13 bases lying between them. This CDR3 has 12 residues. In germline, CDR1 is SQVTM, CDR2 ANQGSEA.

The rearrangement links TRBV27 to TRBJ2-7; 12 bases match TRBD2. The CDR3 loop spans 16 amino acids. Germline loops: CDR1 MNHEY, CDR2 SMNVEV (reference sequence). V shed 5 bases and J 2 bases; nucleotides not matched to a gene: 7. Written as DNA, the CDR3 is TGTGCCAGCAGTCCGACGGGACTAGCGGGCACCTACGAGCAGTACTTC. As protein: CASSPTGLAGTYEQYF.

This sequence joins TRBV18 and TRBJ2-7; possible D gene TRBD1, 5 bases. The CDR3 loop spans 13 amino acids. V lost 9 bases and J lost 2, with 14 bases in between. Germline V CDR1 and CDR2: KGHSH, LQKENI. The CDR3: CASRAGPAYEQYF. For the CDR3, the DNA is TGTGCCAGTCGGGCAGGGCCGGCCTACGAGCAGTACTTC.

The chain combines TRBV5-4 with TRBJ1-4; D ambiguous. Germline assignment: CDR1 SGHNT and CDR2 YYREEE (reference sequence). The CDR3 is 14 amino acids. The V end was cut by 0 bases, the J end by 3 bases, with 6 bases between. The CDR3 DNA is TGTGCCAGCAGCTTGGTTGGGCCTAATGAAAAACTGTTTTTT. Translated: CASSLVGPNEKLFF.

The chain has TRBV19 and TRBJ1-2; TRBD1 matches 8 bases. Trimming at V came to 5 bases and at J to 3 bases, leaving 5 bases not matched to a gene. The CDR3 consists of 14 residues. Germline V gene sequence: CDR1 LNHDA, CDR2 SQIVND (reference sequence). The DNA of the CDR3 is TGTGCCAGTAGTTCGGGACAGGATCACTATGGCTACACCTTC. Amino acids: CASSSGQDHYGYTF.